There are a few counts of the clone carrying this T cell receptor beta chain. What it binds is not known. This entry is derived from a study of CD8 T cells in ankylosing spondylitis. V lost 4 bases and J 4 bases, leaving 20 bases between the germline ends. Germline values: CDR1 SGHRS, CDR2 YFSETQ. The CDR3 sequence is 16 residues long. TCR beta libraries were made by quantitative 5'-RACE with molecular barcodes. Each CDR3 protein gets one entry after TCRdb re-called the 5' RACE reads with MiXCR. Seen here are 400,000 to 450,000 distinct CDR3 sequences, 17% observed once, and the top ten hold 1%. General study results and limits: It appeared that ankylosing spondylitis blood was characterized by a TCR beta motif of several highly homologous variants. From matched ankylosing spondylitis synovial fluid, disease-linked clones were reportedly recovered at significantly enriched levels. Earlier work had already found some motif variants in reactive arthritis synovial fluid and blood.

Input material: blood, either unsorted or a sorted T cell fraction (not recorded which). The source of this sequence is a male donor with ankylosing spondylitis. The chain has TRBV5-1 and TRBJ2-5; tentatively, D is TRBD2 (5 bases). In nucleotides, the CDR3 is TGCGCCAGCAGCCAGGCCCTGGACTGGTCTATAGAGACCCAGTACTTC. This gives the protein CASSQALDWSIETQYF.